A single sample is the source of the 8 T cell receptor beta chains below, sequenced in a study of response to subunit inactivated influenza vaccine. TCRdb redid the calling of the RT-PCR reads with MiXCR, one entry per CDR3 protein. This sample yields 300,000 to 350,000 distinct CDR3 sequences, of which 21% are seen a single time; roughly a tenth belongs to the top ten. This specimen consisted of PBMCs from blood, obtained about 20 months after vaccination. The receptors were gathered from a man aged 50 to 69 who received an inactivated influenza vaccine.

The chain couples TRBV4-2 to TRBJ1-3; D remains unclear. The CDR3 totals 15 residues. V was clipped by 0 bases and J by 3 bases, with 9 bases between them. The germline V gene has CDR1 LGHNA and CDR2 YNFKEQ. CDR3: CASSQDHRYGNTIYF. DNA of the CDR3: TGTGCCAGCAGCCAAGATCACAGATATGGAAACACCATATATTTT.

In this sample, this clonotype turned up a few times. For the CDR3, the DNA is TGTGCCAGCCATCTCCCGGGACAGGGGCGGACTGAAGCTTTCTTT. This encodes CASHLPGQGRTEAFF. V usage is TRBV6-1 and J usage is TRBJ1-1; TRBD1 matches 10 bases. The CDR3 contains 15 residues. Germline V gives CDR1 MNHNS, CDR2 SASEGT. V was pared by 8 bases and J by 5 bases, with 11 bases of the junction left unmatched.

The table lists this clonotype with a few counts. DNA for the CDR3: TGTGCCAGCAGCTTAGCGTTCGGCTCTTACTACGAGCAGTACTTC. Its translation: CASSLAFGSYYEQYF. The gene calls are TRBV11-1 and TRBJ2-7; D uncertain. The CDR3 runs 15 residues. V was clipped by 0 bases and J by 3 bases, with 12 bases between them. Germline V gene sequence: CDR1 SGHAT, CDR2 FQDESV (reference sequence).

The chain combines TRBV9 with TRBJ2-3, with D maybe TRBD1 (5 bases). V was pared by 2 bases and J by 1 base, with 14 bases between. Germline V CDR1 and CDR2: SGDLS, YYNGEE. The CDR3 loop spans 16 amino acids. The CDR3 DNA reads TGTGCCAGCAGCGTCCAGGGCGAACCGCGCACAGATACGCAGTATTTT. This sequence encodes CASSVQGEPRTDTQYF.

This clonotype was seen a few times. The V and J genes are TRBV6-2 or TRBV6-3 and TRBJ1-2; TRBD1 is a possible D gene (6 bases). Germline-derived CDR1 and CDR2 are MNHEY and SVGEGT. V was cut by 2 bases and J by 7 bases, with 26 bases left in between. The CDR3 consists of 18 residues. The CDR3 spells CASSYKGWGRSLTTGYTF. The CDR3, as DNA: TGTGCCAGCAGTTACAAGGGCTGGGGGCGTTCGTTGACAACTGGCTACACCTTC.

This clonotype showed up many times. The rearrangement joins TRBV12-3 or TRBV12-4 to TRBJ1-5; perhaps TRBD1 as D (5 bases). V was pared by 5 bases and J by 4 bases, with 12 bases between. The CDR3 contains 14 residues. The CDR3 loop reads CASSPRRGNQPQHF. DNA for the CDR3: TGTGCCAGCAGTCCACGTCGGGGGAATCAGCCCCAGCATTTT.

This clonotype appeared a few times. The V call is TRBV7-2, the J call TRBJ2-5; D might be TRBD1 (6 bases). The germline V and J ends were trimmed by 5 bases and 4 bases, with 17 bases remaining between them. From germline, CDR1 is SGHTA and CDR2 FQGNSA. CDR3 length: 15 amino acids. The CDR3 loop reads CASSRNAGAGETQYF. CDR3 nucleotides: TGTGCCAGCAGCAGGAATGCAGGGGCCGGAGAGACCCAGTACTTC.

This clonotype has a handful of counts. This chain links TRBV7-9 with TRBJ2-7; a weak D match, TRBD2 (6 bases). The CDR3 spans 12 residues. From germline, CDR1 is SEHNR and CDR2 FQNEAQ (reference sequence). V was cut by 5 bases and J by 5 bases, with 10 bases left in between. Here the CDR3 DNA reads TGTGCCAGCAGCCCGGGGGTAAACGAGCAGTACTTC. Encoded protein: CASSPGVNEQYF.